This T cell receptor (beta chain) was sequenced in a study of CD8+ T cells in alopecia areata. Sorting of PBMCs yielded the CD4+ and CD8+ T cells. The CDR3 runs 13 residues. Trimming cost V 4 bases and J 9 bases, with 15 bases left between them. CDR1 is MGHDK, CDR2 SYGVNS, per germline. Once RNA had been extracted, it was reverse transcribed into cDNA to act as the sequencing template. Clones were read by immunoSEQ multiplex PCR, and TCRdb kept only the in-frame ones, dropping some. The profile shows 200,000 to 250,000 clones, around three fifths of them singletons. This receptor was identified in a human donor in good health. Sequencing was carried out using CD8+ T cells sorted from blood. V usage is TRBV25-1 and J usage is TRBJ1-2; the D gene is possibly TRBD1 (6 bases). This CDR3 reads CASSVQTGRSYTF. The CDR3 DNA reads as TGTGCCAGCAGTGTGCAGACAGGAAGGAGCTACACCTTC.